Listed below are T cell receptor beta chains from one sample, sequenced in a study of OX40 agonist ivuxolimab in advanced cancers. The table came from immunoSEQ multiplex PCR; TCRdb's copy has only in-frame clones and leaves some out. The sample lists tens of thousands of clones; roughly 89% were seen once. The source was CD4+ or CD8+ T cells sorted from blood, collected in a trial of the OX40 agonist ivuxolimab. These TCRs come from an adult with an advanced solid tumor such as melanoma, head and neck, liver or kidney cancer. Each CDR3 is given with its conserved first and last residue. D genes are given only for firm matches. Where a row states a size, it is once, few, many or the class of an expanded clone; other rows omit it.

v_call,d_call,j_call,clone_size,cdr3_nt,cdr3_aa
TRBV11-2,TRBD1,TRBJ2-7,NA,TGTGCCAGCAACATGGGACAGGGCCCCTACGAGCAGTACTTC,CASNMGQGPYEQYF
TRBV18,TRBD1,TRBJ2-1,NA,TGTGCCAGCTCACCGGGACAGGGGGCCGGATCCTACAATGAGCAGTTCTTC,CASSPGQGAGSYNEQFF
TRBV19,NA,TRBJ1-5,NA,TGTGCCAGTAGTACTCTAACAGTGAATCAGCCCCAGCATTTT,CASSTLTVNQPQHF
TRBV6-6,NA,TRBJ1-5,NA,TGTGCCAGCGGACCCTCAGGGGCTCAGCCCCAGCATTTT,CASGPSGAQPQHF
TRBV7-3,NA,TRBJ1-1,NA,TGTGCCAGCAGCCCGCCCGGGGACACTGAAGCTTTCTTT,CASSPPGDTEAFF
TRBV30,NA,TRBJ2-3,NA,TGTGCCTGGGCCTACTCTACGGTTGTGGCGGATACGCAGTATTTT,CAWAYSTVVADTQYF
TRBV5-1,NA,TRBJ1-2,NA,TGCGCCAGCAGCCGGACCGAAGCTAACTATGGCTACACCTTC,CASSRTEANYGYTF
TRBV5-1,NA,TRBJ1-2,NA,TGCGCCAGCAGCTTGGGGGGCAGCTACTATGGCTACACCTTC,CASSLGGSYYGYTF
TRBV19,NA,TRBJ2-3,NA,TGTGCCAGTAGATCACCGGCTAGCGGCACAGATACGCAGTATTTT,CASRSPASGTDTQYF
TRBV28,TRBD2,TRBJ2-2,NA,TGTGCCAGCAGCCCCGGGACTAGCGGCACCGGGGAGCTGTTTTTT,CASSPGTSGTGELFF
TRBV2,NA,TRBJ1-5,NA,TGTGCCAGCAGACTGGAACAACTACATCAGCCCCAGCATTTT,CASRLEQLHQPQHF
TRBV5-1,TRBD2,TRBJ2-1,NA,TGCGCCAGCAGCTTGGCCCCTAGCGGGAGGGCCAGCAATGAGCAGTTCTTC,CASSLAPSGRASNEQFF
TRBV5-1,TRBD1,TRBJ1-1,NA,TGCGCCAGCAGCTTTAACAGGGGTAACACTGAAGCTTTCTTT,CASSFNRGNTEAFF
TRBV7-2,NA,TRBJ2-6,NA,TGTGCCAGCAGCTTAATCGGGGGCTTCGGGGCCAACGTCCTGACTTTC,CASSLIGGFGANVLTF
TRBV18,NA,TRBJ2-1,NA,TGTGCCAGCTCACCGATGGATGAGCAGTTCTTC,CASSPMDEQFF
TRBV19,TRBD1,TRBJ2-3,NA,TGTGCCAGTAGTAGGACAGGGGACGCAGATACGCAGTATTTT,CASSRTGDADTQYF
TRBV6-5,TRBD1,TRBJ2-2,NA,TGTGCCAGCAGTCCGAAGACAGGGGGCGTCGGGGAGCTGTTTTTT,CASSPKTGGVGELFF
TRBV5-1,NA,TRBJ1-4,NA,TGCGCCAGCAGCCTTGGACGGATGGGGACTGCTTTTAATGAAAAACTGTTTTTT,CASSLGRMGTAFNEKLFF
TRBV23-1,NA,TRBJ1-3,NA,TGCGCCAGCAGTCAACCCAGGGGCCCTGGAAACACCATATATTTT,CASSQPRGPGNTIYF
TRBV5-1,NA,TRBJ1-2,NA,TGCGCCAGCAGCTCGGACATGACCTATGGCTACACCTTC,CASSSDMTYGYTF
TRBV11-3,NA,TRBJ2-1,NA,TGTGCCAGCAGCCCCACGAGGGCCCCCTACAATGAGCAGTTCTTC,CASSPTRAPYNEQFF
TRBV19,NA,TRBJ2-7,NA,TGTGCCAGTAGACAGGCCTACGAGCAGTACTTC,CASRQAYEQYF
TRBV10-3,TRBD1,TRBJ1-2,NA,TGTGCCATCAGCCGACAGGGCGTCGTAGGCCGGGGGGACTATGGCTACACCTTC,CAISRQGVVGRGDYGYTF
TRBV11-3,NA,TRBJ2-1,NA,TGTGCCAGCAGCCGGACAGAGAATGAGCAGTTCTTC,CASSRTENEQFF
TRBV5-1,TRBD1,TRBJ2-5,NA,TGCGCCAGTCAGCCCGGGACAGACCAAGAGACCCAGTACTTC,CASQPGTDQETQYF
TRBV5-1,NA,TRBJ1-1,NA,TGCGCCAGCAGCTTGAGGCCAGGGTTCGGCACTGAAGCTTTCTTT,CASSLRPGFGTEAFF
TRBV9,NA,TRBJ2-3,NA,TGTGCCAGCAGCGTAGACCAGGGTAAGGGGACTACGCAGTATTTT,CASSVDQGKGTTQYF
TRBV7-9,NA,TRBJ2-2,NA,TGTGCCAGCAGCTTAGGTTACGTCAGGGGGAACACCGGGGAGCTGTTTTTT,CASSLGYVRGNTGELFF
TRBV11-2,NA,TRBJ2-2,NA,TGTGCCAGCAGCCCCCAATTTAACACCGGGGAGCTGTTTTTT,CASSPQFNTGELFF
TRBV5-5,TRBD2,TRBJ2-2,NA,TGTGCCAGCAGCTTGTTAGCGGGGGGCAACACCGGGGAGCTGTTTTTT,CASSLLAGGNTGELFF
TRBV5-1,NA,TRBJ2-2,NA,TGCGCCAGCAGCTTGGCCGGCCGAGACGGGGAGCTGTTTTTT,CASSLAGRDGELFF
TRBV19,NA,TRBJ2-4,NA,TGTGCCAGCAAACTGGCGGGGTGGGACATTCAGTACTTC,CASKLAGWDIQYF
TRBV19,TRBD2,TRBJ2-1,NA,TGTGCCAGTAAGCGGACTAGCGCCTACAATGAGCAGTTCTTC,CASKRTSAYNEQFF
TRBV27,TRBD1,TRBJ1-6,NA,TGTGCCAGCAGTTCCGATACAGGGGGGGATTCACCCCTCCACTTT,CASSSDTGGDSPLHF
TRBV29-1,TRBD2,TRBJ2-3,once,TGCAGCGTTGGGGCATGGACTAGCGGAAGCACAGATACGCAGTATTTT,CSVGAWTSGSTDTQYF
TRBV4-1,TRBD2,TRBJ2-3,NA,TGCGCCAGCAGCCAAGGGGGATGGGAGGGTCCGCAGTATTTT,CASSQGGWEGPQYF
TRBV27,NA,TRBJ1-5,NA,TGTGCCAGCAGTTTTAGGGGGGGTGCTCAGCCCCAGCATTTT,CASSFRGGAQPQHF
TRBV28,TRBD1,TRBJ2-1,NA,TGTGCCAGCAGTCTTCGACAGGGGATAGAGCAGTTCTTC,CASSLRQGIEQFF
TRBV7-3,NA,TRBJ1-1,NA,TGTGCCAGCAGCTTATCGGCAGGGACGAACACTGAAGCTTTCTTT,CASSLSAGTNTEAFF
TRBV4-3,TRBD1,TRBJ2-7,NA,TGCGCCAGCAGCCTGACATATTCCGGGACAGGGGCCGAGCAGTACTTC,CASSLTYSGTGAEQYF